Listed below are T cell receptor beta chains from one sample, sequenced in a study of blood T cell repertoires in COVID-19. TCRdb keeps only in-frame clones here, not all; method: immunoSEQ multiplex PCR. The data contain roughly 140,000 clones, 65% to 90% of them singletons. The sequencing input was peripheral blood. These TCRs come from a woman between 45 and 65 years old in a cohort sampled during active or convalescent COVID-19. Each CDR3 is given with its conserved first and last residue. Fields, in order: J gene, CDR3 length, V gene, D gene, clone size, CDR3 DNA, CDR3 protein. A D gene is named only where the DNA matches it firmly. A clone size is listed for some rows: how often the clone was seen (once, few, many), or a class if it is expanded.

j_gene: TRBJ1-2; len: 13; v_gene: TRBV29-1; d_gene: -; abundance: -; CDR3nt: TGCAGCGTTGAAGATGGGGGGGCGATGGGCTACACCTTC; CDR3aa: CSVEDGGAMGYTF
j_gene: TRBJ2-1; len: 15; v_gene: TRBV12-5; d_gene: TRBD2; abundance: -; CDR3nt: TGTGCTAGTGAACTAGCGGTGAGCTCCTACAATGAGCAGTTCTTC; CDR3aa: CASELAVSSYNEQFF
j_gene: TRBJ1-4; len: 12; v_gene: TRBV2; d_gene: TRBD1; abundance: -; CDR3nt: TGTGCCAGCAGGGGGACAGTCGGAAAACTGTTTTTT; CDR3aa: CASRGTVGKLFF
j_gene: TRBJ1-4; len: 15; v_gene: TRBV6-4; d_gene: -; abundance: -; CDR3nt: TGTGCCAGCAGGGGGGGGCAGGGGCCTAATGAAAAACTGTTTTTT; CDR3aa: CASRGGQGPNEKLFF
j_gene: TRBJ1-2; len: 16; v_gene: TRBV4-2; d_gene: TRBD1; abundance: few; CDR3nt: TGTGCCAGCAGCCAAGTTGGGGACAGGGGGGGCGATGGCTACACCTTC; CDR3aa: CASSQVGDRGGDGYTF
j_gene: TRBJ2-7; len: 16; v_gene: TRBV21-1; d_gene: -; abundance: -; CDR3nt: TGTGCCAGCAGCAAATCTAGGCATATGAGCTCCTACGAGCAGTACTTC; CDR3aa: CASSKSRHMSSYEQYF
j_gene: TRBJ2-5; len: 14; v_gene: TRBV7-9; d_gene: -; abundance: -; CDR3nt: TGTGCCAGCAGCCAACACAAATCCTCGGAGACCCAGTACTTC; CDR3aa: CASSQHKSSETQYF
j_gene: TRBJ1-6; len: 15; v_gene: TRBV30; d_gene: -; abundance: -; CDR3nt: TGTGCCTGGAGTGTAGAGGAGATGGCTAATTCACCCCTCCACTTT; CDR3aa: CAWSVEEMANSPLHF
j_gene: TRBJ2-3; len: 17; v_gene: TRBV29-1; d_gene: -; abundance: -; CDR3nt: TGCAGCGTTGACCGCAGGACAGCGGGAATATACACAGATACGCAGTATTTT; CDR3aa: CSVDRRTAGIYTDTQYF
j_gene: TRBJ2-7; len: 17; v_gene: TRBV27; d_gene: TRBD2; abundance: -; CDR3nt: TGTGCCAGCAGTTTATCGGGTGCTAGCGGGGGTCCCTACGAGCAGTACTTC; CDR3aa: CASSLSGASGGPYEQYF